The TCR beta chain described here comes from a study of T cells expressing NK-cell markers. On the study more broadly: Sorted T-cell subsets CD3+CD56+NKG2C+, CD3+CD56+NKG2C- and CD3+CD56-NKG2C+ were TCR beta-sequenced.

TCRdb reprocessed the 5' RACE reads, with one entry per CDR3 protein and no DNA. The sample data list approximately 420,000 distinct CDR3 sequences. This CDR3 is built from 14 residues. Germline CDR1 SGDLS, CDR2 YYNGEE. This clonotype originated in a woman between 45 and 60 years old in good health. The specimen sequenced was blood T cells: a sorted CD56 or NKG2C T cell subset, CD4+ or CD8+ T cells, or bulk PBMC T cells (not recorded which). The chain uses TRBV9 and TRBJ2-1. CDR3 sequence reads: CASMAGASYNEQFF.